Listed here is a single TCR beta chain. Its antigen is still unknown. The V gene end was trimmed by 6 bases and the J gene end by 4 bases; junction bases not matched to a gene: 6. This CDR3 is built from 13 residues. CDR1 MNHEY and CDR2 SMNVEV come from the germline V gene (reference sequence). This sample is part of a study of beta chain features in type 1 diabetes. Sorting produced populations that all topped 98% purity. The study reverse transcribed the entire isolated RNA, so it sequenced expressed TCRB transcripts. Sequencing used immunoSEQ multiplex PCR; TCRdb keeps in-frame clones, though not all of them. The table records 240,000 or so clones, around 68% of them present only once. General study results and limits: Type 1 diabetes patients had VDJ junctions that carried fewer insertions and more deletions. In cDNA sequencing, cells with high TCR expression could be over-represented. The question left open here concerned HLA type influencing TCRB rearrangement.

This clonotype was sampled from a young man in good health. The material sequenced was naive CD4+ T cells from blood. This sequence joins TRBV27 and TRBJ2-7, with 7 bases aligning to TRBD1. CDR3 sequence reads: CASRQAGGYEQYF. CDR3 bases: TGTGCCAGCAGGCAGGCAGGGGGTTACGAGCAGTACTTC.